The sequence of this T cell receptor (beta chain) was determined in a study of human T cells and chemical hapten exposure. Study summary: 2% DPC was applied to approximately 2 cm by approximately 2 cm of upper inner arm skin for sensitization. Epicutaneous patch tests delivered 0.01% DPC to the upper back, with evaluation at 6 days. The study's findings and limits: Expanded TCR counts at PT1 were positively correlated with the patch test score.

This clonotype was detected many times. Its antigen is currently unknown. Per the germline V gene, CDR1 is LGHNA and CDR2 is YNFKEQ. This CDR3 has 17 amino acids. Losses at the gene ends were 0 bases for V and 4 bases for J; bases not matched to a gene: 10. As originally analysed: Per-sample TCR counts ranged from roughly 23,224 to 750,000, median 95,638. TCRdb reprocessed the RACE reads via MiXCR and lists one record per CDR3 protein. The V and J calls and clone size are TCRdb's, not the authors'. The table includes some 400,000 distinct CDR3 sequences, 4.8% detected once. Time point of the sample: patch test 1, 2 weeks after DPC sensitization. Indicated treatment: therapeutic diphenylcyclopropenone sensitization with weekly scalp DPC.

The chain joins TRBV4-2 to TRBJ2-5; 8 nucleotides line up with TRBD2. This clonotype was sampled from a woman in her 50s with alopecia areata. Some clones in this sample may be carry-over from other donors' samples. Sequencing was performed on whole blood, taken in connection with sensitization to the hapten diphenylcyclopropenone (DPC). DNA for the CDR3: TGTGCCAGCAGCCAAGAGCGGAATAGCGGGGTCTCAGAGACCCAGTACTTC. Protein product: CASSQERNSGVSETQYF.